This TCR beta chain was identified in a study of blood T cells in healthy people across ages. About the study: Template-switching capture recovered about one barcoded beta molecule per two T cells.

For every donor, a draw yielded around 9.4 milliliters of peripheral blood. The amount of total RNA extracted per sample was at least 5 micrograms. A second PCR, run for about 7 to 12 cycles, used a sample-barcoded 5' primer plus a J-beta primer mix. TCRdb called the 5' RACE reads again in MiXCR, with one record for every CDR3 protein. This table has approximately 1.5 million distinct CDR3 sequences, almost 35% appearing once. The CDR3 is made up of 14 amino acids. CDR1 is KGHDR, CDR2 SFDVKD, per germline. The V and J ends lost 3 bases and 9 bases respectively, with 14 bases between them. V and J are TRBV24-1 and TRBJ2-1; D possibly corresponds to TRBD2 (5 bases). This clonotype was sampled from a woman between 25 and 40 years old in good health. The sample consisted of blood. CDR3 sequence reads: CATSDGSDWGEQFF. CDR3 coding DNA: TGTGCCACCAGTGATGGTTCGGACTGGGGTGAGCAGTTCTTC.